The 18 T cell receptor beta chains in this list originate from one sample, sequenced in a study of cytomegalovirus exposure and HLA in healthy donors. Assay: immunoSEQ multiplex PCR; the TCRdb copy retains only in-frame clones and omits some. The sample shows 300,000 or so clones, around 90% of them seen only once. Source material: PBMCs. The source is a young man in good health and CMV-seronegative.

Only one count was recorded for this clone. The J gene is TRBJ2-5, the V gene TRBV5-4; D gene unclear. This CDR3 spans 14 amino acids. CDR1 and CDR2 from the germline V gene are SGHNT and YYREEE (reference sequence). V lost 0 bases to trimming and J lost 0 bases, with 6 bases between them. CDR3 residues: CASSLALYQETQYF. CDR3 bases: TGTGCCAGCAGCTTGGCCCTGTACCAAGAGACCCAGTACTTC.

This clone was seen just once. The V gene is TRBV27, the J gene TRBJ2-3; 13 positions match TRBD2. The germline CDR1 and CDR2 sequences are MNHEY and SMNVEV (reference sequence). The J segment lost 2 bases and the V segment lost 0 bases, leaving 11 bases of the junction unmatched. The CDR3 is 20 residues long. The CDR3 DNA follows: TGTGCCAGCAGTTTATCCTTGTGGACTAGCGGGGGTCTTGCCACAGATACGCAGTATTTT. Its protein product is CASSLSLWTSGGLATDTQYF.

The V and J genes are TRBV7-6 and TRBJ1-1; TRBD1 aligns across 8 bases. CDR3 length equals 17 residues. The J segment lost 0 bases and the V segment lost 1 base, leaving 7 bases of the junction unmatched. Germline V gives CDR1 SGHVS, CDR2 FNYEAQ. DNA of the CDR3: TGTGCCAGCAGCTTAGGAGGACAGGGACCTTTGAACACTGAAGCTTTCTTT. This codes for CASSLGGQGPLNTEAFF.

This sequence joins TRBV19 and TRBJ2-3; weak D call: TRBD2 (7 bases). The CDR3 contains 15 residues. The germline gives CDR1 LNHDA, CDR2 SQIVND (reference sequence). Trimming took 8 bases from V and 10 from J, leaving 25 bases between them. The CDR3 DNA is TGTGCCAGTTCCCTCCGGGGGGCCCCACCTGAAGCGCAGTATTTT. Amino acid sequence: CASSLRGAPPEAQYF.

The rearrangement uses TRBV10-3 and TRBJ2-2; D may be TRBD1 (5 bases). Germline values: CDR1 ENHRY, CDR2 SYGVKD. Trimming cost V 10 bases and J 2 bases, with 11 bases left between them. CDR3 length equals 13 residues. The CDR3 coding sequence is TGTGCCACCCGCAGGGAAAACACCGGGGAGCTGTTTTTT. The encoded protein is CATRRENTGELFF.

The J gene is TRBJ2-3, the V gene TRBV5-1, with 14 bases aligning to TRBD2. The CDR3 consists of 19 residues. Trimming at V came to 5 bases and at J to 1 base, leaving 12 bases not matched to a gene. The germline V gene encodes CDR1 SGHRS and CDR2 YFSETQ. This chain's CDR3 is CASRRLAGGPEFGTDTQYF. CDR3 nucleotide sequence: TGCGCCAGCAGGCGACTAGCGGGGGGGCCCGAATTTGGCACAGATACGCAGTATTTT.

V usage is TRBV9 and J usage is TRBJ2-7; TRBD1 agrees at 10 bases. The V gene's germline CDR1 is SGDLS and CDR2 YYNGEE. The CDR3 loop spans 16 amino acids. The V gene end was trimmed by 3 bases and the J gene end by 6 bases; junction bases not matched to a gene: 12. The CDR3 is CASSDLTGGLLSEQYF. CDR3 nucleotides: TGTGCCAGCAGCGACCTGACAGGGGGCCTCCTTAGCGAGCAGTACTTC.

The V call is TRBV7-9, the J call TRBJ1-4, with D hard to call. V was trimmed by 5 bases and J by 11 bases, leaving 15 bases between them. Germline V gene data show CDR1 as SEHNR and CDR2 as FQNEAQ (reference sequence). The CDR3 is 13 amino acids. This chain's CDR3 is CASSPWEGGKLFF. Written as DNA, the CDR3 is TGTGCCAGCAGCCCATGGGAGGGAGGGAAACTGTTTTTT.

Details on this clone: Other DNA variants within this sample encode the same CDR3. The V call is TRBV6-1, the J call TRBJ2-7; D may be TRBD1 (6 bases). This CDR3 spans 12 amino acids. Trimming took off 2 bases at V and 4 bases at J, with 6 bases between the two ends. Germline loops: CDR1 MNHNS, CDR2 SASEGT. This chain's CDR3 is CASSERGYEQYF. CDR3 in DNA: TGTGCCAGCAGTGAAAGGGGGTACGAGCAGTACTTC.

The rearrangement uses TRBV29-1 and TRBJ2-2, with D perhaps matching TRBD2 (5 bases). Germline values: CDR1 SQVTM, CDR2 ANQGSEA. This CDR3 has 11 residues. Deletions cut 5 bases from V and 6 bases from J, with 7 bases between. CDR3 protein: CSVKEAGELFF. The CDR3 DNA sequence: TGCAGCGTTAAGGAGGCCGGGGAGCTGTTTTTT.

The chain links TRBV5-1 to TRBJ1-4, with D hard to call. Germline V lookup: CDR1 SGHRS, CDR2 YFSETQ. Between the trimmed V and J ends, which lost 1 base and 8 bases, there was a span of 9 bases. The CDR3 extends over 13 amino acids. The CDR3 region has the DNA TGCGCCAGCAGCTTGTTCGTCGGGGAAAAACTGTTTTTT. Its protein is CASSLFVGEKLFF.

This rearrangement joins TRBV7-2 to TRBJ2-5, with D perhaps matching TRBD2 (6 bases). In germline, CDR1 is SGHTA, CDR2 FQGNSA. This CDR3 has 15 amino acids. The germline V and J ends were trimmed by 4 bases and 2 bases, with 14 bases remaining between them. DNA for the CDR3: TGTGCCAGCAGCTCGCAGGCTGCGGGGCAAGAGACCCAGTACTTC. It yields the protein CASSSQAAGQETQYF. The full variable domain, with the rest looked up from reference TRBV7-2 and TRBJ2-5, is GAGVSQSPSNKVTEKGKDVELRCDPISGHTALYWYRQSLGQGLEFLIYFQGNSAPDKSGLPSDRFSAERTGGSVSTLTIQRTQQEDSAVYLCASSSQAAGQETQYFGPGTRLLVL.

The rearrangement links TRBV10-1 to TRBJ2-3; the match to TRBD2 covers 7 bases. The germline V gene encodes CDR1 WNHNN and CDR2 SYGVQD (reference sequence). The CDR3 covers 16 residues. Trimming at V came to 0 bases and at J to 1 base, leaving 4 bases not matched to a gene. The CDR3 DNA is TGCGCCAGCAGTGAGTCGCGGGGGACCCGCACAGATACGCAGTATTTT. Protein sequence: CASSESRGTRTDTQYF.

This clone came up once. The rearrangement joins TRBV5-1 to TRBJ1-4; possible D gene TRBD1, 5 bases. The CDR3 totals 13 residues. Trimming pared 0 bases from V and 12 bases from J, leaving 12 bases between. Per germline, CDR1 SGHRS and CDR2 YFSETQ. CDR3 amino acids: CASSLDPGLELFF. The CDR3 coding sequence is TGCGCCAGCAGCTTGGATCCAGGGCTAGAACTGTTTTTT.

This chain links TRBV29-1 with TRBJ2-7, with D unclear. V lost 7 bases, J lost 1 base, and 14 bases lay in between. This CDR3 has 13 residues. Germline V gene lookup returns CDR1 SQVTM and CDR2 ANQGSEA. CDR3 sequence reads: CSAFSGGSYEQYF. CDR3 sequence (DNA): TGCAGCGCTTTCTCAGGTGGTTCCTACGAGCAGTACTTC.

This rearrangement joins TRBV6-1 to TRBJ2-1, with TRBD2 as a possible D gene (6 bases). Germline lookup yields CDR1 MNHNS and CDR2 SASEGT. The CDR3 covers 14 residues. V was clipped by 6 bases and J by 0 bases, with 9 bases between them. The CDR3 loop is CASREGSSYNEQFF. The CDR3 nucleotides read TGTGCCAGCAGGGAGGGAAGCTCCTACAATGAGCAGTTCTTC.

The chain has TRBV25-1 and TRBJ2-7; 9 bases line up with TRBD2. The junction had 6 bases not matched to a gene; V was cut back by 5 bases and J by 4 bases. This CDR3 contains 14 residues. CDR1 and CDR2 from the germline V gene are MGHDK and SYGVNS. CDR3 amino acids: CASSRVAGEYEQYF. Here the CDR3 DNA reads TGTGCCAGCAGTAGGGTAGCGGGGGAATACGAGCAGTACTTC.

The chain has TRBV7-6 and TRBJ1-1; TRBD1 might be the D (5 bases). Per germline, CDR1 SGHVS and CDR2 FNYEAQ. The ends were cut back, 2 bases at V and 0 bases at J, with 7 bases in the middle. The length of the CDR3 is 14 residues. Here the CDR3 DNA reads TGTGCCAGCAGCTTACCAGGGATGAACACTGAAGCTTTCTTT. Translating gives CASSLPGMNTEAFF. The complete variable domain, with remaining parts taken from reference TRBV7-6 and TRBJ1-1, reads GAGVSQSPRYKVTKRGQDVALRCDPISGHVSLYWYRQALGQGPEFLTYFNYEAQQDKSGLPNDRFSAERPEGSISTLTIQRTEQRDSAMYRCASSLPGMNTEAFFGQGTRLTVV.